Listed here is a single T cell receptor (beta chain). This clonotype has just one count. Its antigen has not been determined. No qualities accompany the bases; no much larger clone lies one base away. One read gives only weak evidence. This entry comes from a study of response to subunit inactivated influenza vaccine (dated by TCRdb to 2017 to 2018). General notes on the study: Deep quantitative T cell receptor repertoire profiling was used in the study to track responses to a trivalent subunit inactivated influenza vaccine.

Preparation of the library involved RT-PCR. The sequencer was an Illumina HiSeq 2500. The public reads were run again by TCRdb, first through fastp at Q25 and then through MiXCR, and only productive beta chains were kept. Each record represents a unique CDR3 protein, reported with the most common genes and DNA among its rows. For this sample the table gives 860,000 or so distinct CDR3 sequences, of which approximately 21% were detected only once. The ten largest make up 10% to 13% of the sample. The CDR3 sequence holds 13 residues, the cysteine and phenylalanine included. Solely the CDR3 DNA is kept, with 39 bases framed from the first base. V is cut by 2 bases and J by 3 bases, and the space between the germline ends is 8 bases. According to the germline V gene (reference sequence), CDR1 reads DFQATT and CDR2 reads SNEGSKA. General study outcomes and caveats: The authors suggested that each seasonal influenza vaccination may recruit only a limited number of new T cells.

Here the chain combines TRBV20-1 and TRBJ2-1, and TRBD1 may be the D gene, going by 7 matching bases. The TCR originated in a middle-aged man who received an inactivated influenza vaccine. Donor details come from another sample of the same person, matched by shared clones. Sequenced material: PBMCs from blood, taken roughly 5 days after vaccination. The CDR3 in this case is CSARQGGYNEQFF. The DNA is TGCAGTGCTAGACAGGGGGGCTACAATGAGCAGTTCTTC.